The 8 T cell receptor beta chains given below trace back to one sample, sequenced in a study of blood T cell repertoires in COVID-19. Sequencing was performed with immunoSEQ multiplex PCR; in TCRdb, only in-frame clones are kept and a portion is missing. In the table there are a few hundred thousand clones, around 80% of which are singletons. Sequences were obtained from PBMCs or T cells enriched from blood (not recorded which). These receptors were taken from a man aged 40-49 years who had recovered from COVID-19.

This clone has a single count. J is TRBJ2-1 and V is TRBV28, with 9 nucleotides matching TRBD1. The germline CDR1 and CDR2 sequences are MDHEN and SYDVKM. This CDR3 is 15 amino acids long. V dropped 6 bases and J dropped 9; count of bases not matched to a gene: 12. The CDR3 here is CASRSPGQGITEQFF. DNA for the CDR3: TGTGCCAGCAGGTCACCGGGACAGGGAATAACTGAGCAGTTCTTC.

The chain joins TRBV28 to TRBJ2-7; TRBD1 might be the D (6 bases). With 4 bases removed from V and 13 bases from J, the gap between germline ends came to 29 bases. The CDR3 spans 16 residues. Germline V CDR1 and CDR2: MDHEN, SYDVKM. CDR3 in amino acids: CASSSARLQGSQAEYF. The CDR3 DNA follows: TGTGCCAGCAGTTCCGCTAGATTACAGGGCTCCCAAGCTGAATACTTC.

J is TRBJ2-5 and V is TRBV19; 7 bases line up with TRBD2. Germline CDR1 is LNHDA and CDR2 is SQIVND (reference sequence). V was pared by 11 bases and J by 4 bases, with 13 bases of the junction left unmatched. This CDR3 comprises 14 residues. The CDR3 DNA reads as TGTGCCTCCGGGCGAGGTAGCGGGCTAGAGACCCAGTACTTC. It codes for CASGRGSGLETQYF.

This chain connects TRBV5-4 to TRBJ2-7; D is perhaps TRBD2 (6 bases). V gave up 4 bases and J gave up 2 bases, with 19 bases separating them. The length of the CDR3 is 16 residues. In germline, CDR1 is SGHNT, CDR2 YYREEE (reference sequence). The CDR3 coding sequence is TGTGCCAGCAGCATACCTTTTTTAGGAGGGACCTACGAGCAGTACTTC. This gives the protein CASSIPFLGGTYEQYF.

The gene calls are TRBV5-1 and TRBJ1-2; D is undetermined. This CDR3 has 13 residues. Between the trimmed V and J ends, which lost 2 bases and 5 bases, there was a span of 10 bases. Germline values: CDR1 SGHRS, CDR2 YFSETQ. In DNA form, the CDR3 reads TGCGCCAGCAGCTTTCAACAGACGTATGGCTACACCTTC. Residues: CASSFQQTYGYTF. The complete variable domain, with remaining parts taken from reference TRBV5-1 and TRBJ1-2, reads KAGVTQTPRYLIKTRGQQVTLSCSPISGHRSVSWYQQTPGQGLQFLFEYFSETQRNKGNFPGRFSGRQFSNSRSEMNVSTLELGDSALYLCASSFQQTYGYTFGSGTRLTVV.

The rearrangement uses TRBV28 and TRBJ2-7, with TRBD2 identical over 7 bases. The CDR3 contains 14 residues. The V segment lost 3 bases and the J segment 6 bases; nucleotides outside the gene matches: 8. Germline-derived CDR1 and CDR2 are MDHEN and SYDVKM. For the CDR3, the DNA is TGTGCCAGCAGTTTTTTGCGGGGGAAAGTCGAGCAGTACTTC. Translation gives CASSFLRGKVEQYF.

This clone was observed a handful of times. V usage is TRBV5-1 and J usage is TRBJ2-7, with 7 bases identical to TRBD1. Germline CDR1 and CDR2: SGHRS and YFSETQ. Germline trimming cut 0 bases from V and 3 bases from J; bases unmatched to any gene: 6. This CDR3 is built from 15 residues. CDR3 nucleotide sequence: TGCGCCAGCAGCTTGGGAGGGACAGCCCTCTACGAGCAGTACTTC. It encodes CASSLGGTALYEQYF.

This chain connects TRBV7-2 to TRBJ1-6, with TRBD1 matching 8 bases. CDR3 length: 14 residues. Germline CDR1 reads SGHTA; CDR2 reads FQGNSA. V gave up 8 bases and J gave up 9 bases; unmatched junction bases: 9. CDR3 sequence: CASSPGTGFSPLHF. In nucleotides, the CDR3 is TGTGCCAGCTCTCCCGGGACAGGCTTTTCACCCCTCCACTTT.